This T cell receptor beta chain appears in the sequencing data of a study of T cell responses to AZD1222 COVID-19 vaccine. Sequencing used immunoSEQ multiplex PCR; TCRdb keeps in-frame clones, though not all of them. The data contain roughly 140,000 clones, approximately 94% of them seen just once; the ten biggest clones take up over 1%. The CDR3 length is 14 residues. V lost 0 bases and J 8 bases, leaving 13 bases between the germline ends. Per germline, CDR1 LGHDT and CDR2 YNNKEL (reference sequence). This clone was seen a handful of times. This clonotype was obtained from an adult in good health. The sample here was peripheral blood, taken on day 0 of AZD1222 vaccination. V is TRBV3-1 (or the pseudogene TRBV3-2) and J is TRBJ1-2; no reliable D call. The CDR3 region has the DNA TGTGCCAGCAGCCAAGATAGGGCCTCCCGCGGCTACACCTTC. Amino acids: CASSQDRASRGYTF.